The 20 T cell receptor beta chains given below trace back to one sample, sequenced in a study of blood T cell repertoires in COVID-19. Assay used: immunoSEQ multiplex PCR; TCRdb lists only in-frame clones, some missing. The sample includes 250,000 to 300,000 clones, roughly 88% of them seen just once. Sequenced material: PBMCs or T cells enriched from blood (not recorded which). These receptors were obtained from a woman between 40 and 50 years old with acute COVID-19.

The chain employs TRBV5-1 and TRBJ1-2, with D possibly being TRBD1 (5 bases). Trimming left V 0 bases short and J 8 bases short, with 17 bases between. The CDR3 is made up of 15 amino acids. CDR1 SGHRS and CDR2 YFSETQ come from the germline V gene. The CDR3 DNA is TGCGCCAGCAGCTTGGAAGCAGGGATCAGTTTGGGCTACACCTTC. Its protein is CASSLEAGISLGYTF. The variable domain in full, completed from reference TRBV5-1 and TRBJ1-2, reads KAGVTQTPRYLIKTRGQQVTLSCSPISGHRSVSWYQQTPGQGLQFLFEYFSETQRNKGNFPGRFSGRQFSNSRSEMNVSTLELGDSALYLCASSLEAGISLGYTFGSGTRLTVV.

The chain joins TRBV6-2 or TRBV6-3 to TRBJ2-7; D may be TRBD2 (6 bases). Germline values: CDR1 MNHEY, CDR2 SVGEGT. This CDR3 spans 18 amino acids. The V gene lost 4 bases and the J gene lost 5 bases, with 27 bases spanning the gap. Here the CDR3 reads CASSWTSSFGGAGHEQYF. CDR3 DNA sequence: TGTGCCAGCAGTTGGACCTCAAGTTTCGGCGGGGCCGGCCACGAGCAGTACTTC.

The chain has TRBV19 and TRBJ1-2; D is perhaps TRBD1 (6 bases). The CDR3 runs 15 residues. Looked up from germline, CDR1 is LNHDA and CDR2 is SQIVND (reference sequence). Trimming stripped 7 bases from V and 0 bases from J, with 15 bases between. DNA for the CDR3: TGTGCCAGTAAACCGACAGGCAAGACTAACTATGGCTACACCTTC. It is translated as CASKPTGKTNYGYTF.

CDR3 in DNA: TGTGCCAGTAGTATCGACGGGACATTTGTAGCCAAAAACATTCAGTACTTC. Residues: CASSIDGTFVAKNIQYF. The chain joins TRBV19 to TRBJ2-4, with a weak D call TRBD1 (6 bases). Trimming stripped 3 bases from V and 0 bases from J, with 15 bases between. The CDR3 length is 17 residues. Germline V lookup: CDR1 LNHDA, CDR2 SQIVND (reference sequence).

The chain has TRBV21-1 and TRBJ2-5; the table's D call, TRBD2, was not checked against the DNA. TRBV21-1 is assigned pseudogene status. This CDR3 has 14 amino acids. Here the CDR3 DNA reads TGTGCCAGCAGCAGCGGGTTCGGAGGAGAGACCCAGTACTTC. This encodes CASSSGFGGETQYF.

V and J are TRBV4-3 and TRBJ1-1, with 9 bases matching TRBD1. V was pared by 0 bases and J by 3 bases, with 14 bases of the junction left unmatched. Germline V lookup: CDR1 LGHNA, CDR2 YSLEER. The CDR3 loop spans 19 amino acids. CDR3 nucleotides: TGCGCCAGCAGCCAAGATGACCCCGGGACAGGGTTCGTGGACACTGAAGCTTTCTTT. This encodes CASSQDDPGTGFVDTEAFF.

Only one count was recorded for this clone. The J gene is TRBJ1-1, the V gene TRBV12-3 or TRBV12-4; no firm D call. This CDR3 is 13 amino acids long. Trimming shortened V by 6 bases and J by 3 bases, and 11 bases separated the two germline ends. The CDR3 nucleotides read TGTGCCAGCAGCTCCGACTTTTACACTGAAGCTTTCTTT. Protein product: CASSSDFYTEAFF.

CDR3 protein: CASTLTSSGSTDTQYF. CDR3 coding DNA: TGTGCCAGCACCCTAACCTCTAGCGGGAGCACAGATACGCAGTATTTT. The rearrangement joins TRBV7-2 to TRBJ2-3; 8 nucleotides match TRBD2. CDR3 size: 16 residues. J was trimmed by 0 bases and V by 7 bases; bases with no gene match: 9. Germline V gene data show CDR1 as SGHTA and CDR2 as FQGNSA. The complete variable domain, with remaining parts taken from reference TRBV7-2 and TRBJ2-3, reads GAGVSQSPSNKVTEKGKDVELRCDPISGHTALYWYRQSLGQGLEFLIYFQGNSAPDKSGLPSDRFSAERTGGSVSTLTIQRTQQEDSAVYLCASTLTSSGSTDTQYFGPGTRLTVL.

The V and J genes are TRBV29-1 and TRBJ2-3, with TRBD2 identical over 10 bases. Germline assignment: CDR1 SQVTM and CDR2 ANQGSEA. This CDR3 region has 13 residues. V dropped 7 bases and J dropped 6; count of bases not matched to a gene: 7. CDR3 nucleotide sequence: TGCAGCGGTAGCGGGGGGCGAGGGGATACGCAGTATTTT. Residues: CSGSGGRGDTQYF.

The chain employs TRBV19 and TRBJ1-1, with D unclear. The V gene's germline CDR1 is LNHDA and CDR2 SQIVND (reference sequence). V gave up 7 bases and J gave up 1 base, with 10 bases separating them. This CDR3 region has 13 residues. DNA of the CDR3: TGTGCCAGTACCAGGCTGGCGAACACTGAAGCTTTCTTT. It yields the protein CASTRLANTEAFF.

As for this clone: At one boundary the junction diverges from the germline segment, which might be a read error. This chain joins TRBV7-3 and TRBJ2-7, with D unclear. Germline V gives CDR1 SGHTA, CDR2 FQGTGA. This CDR3 is 8 amino acids long. CDR3 sequence: CASFEQYF. The CDR3 nucleotides are TGTGCCTCCTTCGAGCAGTACTTC.

This clone was observed once. The chain recombines TRBV11-3 with TRBJ2-5, with 8 bases aligning to TRBD1. The CDR3 has 16 amino acids. Germline V gives CDR1 SGHNT, CDR2 YENEEA. V lost 6 bases and J lost 2; bases outside the gene matches: 11. DNA of the CDR3: TGTGCCAGCAGACTTCGGACAGGGTCCTTGCAAGAGACCCAGTACTTC. Translation gives CASRLRTGSLQETQYF.

The gene calls are TRBV2 and TRBJ2-3; 7 positions match TRBD2. The CDR3 totals 14 residues. Per the germline V gene, CDR1 is SNHLY and CDR2 is FYNNEI. The ends lost 3 bases at V and 5 bases at J; junction bases unmatched: 5. The CDR3 here is CASSDRTRVDTQYF. In nucleotides, the CDR3 is TGTGCCAGCAGTGATCGGACTAGGGTAGATACGCAGTATTTT.

The chain combines TRBV19 with TRBJ1-5; TRBD1 aligns across 7 bases. Per germline, CDR1 LNHDA and CDR2 SQIVND (reference sequence). The CDR3 has 15 amino acids. V shed 5 bases and J 3 bases; nucleotides not matched to a gene: 7. CDR3 in DNA: TGTGCCAGTAGTCCAGGAGACAGGGTCAATCAGCCCCAGCATTTT. This encodes CASSPGDRVNQPQHF.

This sequence joins TRBV28 and TRBJ1-6; 9 nucleotides align to TRBD1. The germline V gene has CDR1 MDHEN and CDR2 SYDVKM. The length of the CDR3 is 14 residues. Losses at the gene ends were 2 bases for V and 10 bases for J; bases not matched to a gene: 3. The CDR3 region has the DNA TGTGCCAGCAGTTTAGGGGACAGGGTCTCACCCCTCCACTTT. This translates into CASSLGDRVSPLHF.

V is TRBV27 and J is TRBJ1-4; 8 bases are a match to TRBD1. In germline, CDR1 is MNHEY, CDR2 SMNVEV (reference sequence). V was clipped by 6 bases and J by 8 bases; unmatched bases: 14. The CDR3 runs 16 residues. The CDR3: CASSRSPWTGMEKLFF. Written as DNA, the CDR3 is TGTGCCAGCAGCCGCTCCCCTTGGACAGGGATGGAAAAACTGTTTTTT.

This rearrangement joins TRBV5-4 to TRBJ1-1; tentatively, D is TRBD1 (5 bases). This CDR3 comprises 16 residues. V shed 5 bases and J shed 1 base, with 18 bases lying between them. Per germline, CDR1 SGHNT and CDR2 YYREEE (reference sequence). CDR3 nucleotide sequence: TGTGCCAGCAGTCCCACCACAGGCTGGAAGAACACTGAAGCTTTCTTT. Translation gives CASSPTTGWKNTEAFF.

The chain combines TRBV4-2 with TRBJ2-1, with 7 bases identical to TRBD2. In germline, CDR1 is LGHNA, CDR2 YNFKEQ. This CDR3 is 15 amino acids long. The V gene end was trimmed by 6 bases and the J gene end by 5 bases; junction bases not matched to a gene: 10. This CDR3 reads CASSRSSGGNNEQFF. DNA of the CDR3: TGTGCCAGCAGTCGGTCTAGCGGAGGGAACAATGAGCAGTTCTTC.

This rearrangement joins TRBV6-6 to TRBJ2-5; D perhaps matches TRBD2 (6 bases). CDR3 size: 15 residues. In germline, CDR1 is MNHNY, CDR2 SVGAGI (reference sequence). V lost 0 bases, J lost 3 bases, and 11 bases lay in between. The CDR3 is CASSYSGLQKETQYF. The DNA for the CDR3 is TGTGCCAGCAGTTACTCGGGACTCCAGAAAGAGACCCAGTACTTC.

This sequence joins TRBV7-6 and TRBJ1-4, with D uncertain. Germline V gene data show CDR1 as SGHVS and CDR2 as FNYEAQ. V lost 8 bases to trimming and J lost 10 bases, with 14 bases between them. This CDR3 spans 12 amino acids. CDR3 DNA sequence: TGTGCCAGCGTCGGTGCAGAGCGAAAACTGTTTTTT. This translates into CASVGAERKLFF.